This TCR beta chain is drawn from a study of shared clonotypes between healthy human individuals. Assay: immunoSEQ multiplex PCR; the TCRdb copy retains only in-frame clones and omits some. The profile shows about 1.4 million clones, roughly 96% of them singletons. Study-wide findings and caveats: Some naive CD4 clonotypes, approximately 4.5%, turned up in common across several donors.

CDR3 length: 11 residues. CDR1 and CDR2 from the germline V gene are SNHLY and FYNNEI. V gave up 7 bases and J gave up 3 bases, with 7 bases separating them. As concerns this clone: What it binds is unknown.

V and J are TRBV2 and TRBJ2-7; D gene uncertain. This receptor was taken from a man in his thirties or forties in good health. Sequences were obtained from naive CD4+ T cells sorted from blood. Regarding subset: CD45RA+ positively selected. CDR3 nucleotides: TGTGCCAGCATGCGAGACTACGAGCAGTACTTC. Its protein product is CASMRDYEQYF.